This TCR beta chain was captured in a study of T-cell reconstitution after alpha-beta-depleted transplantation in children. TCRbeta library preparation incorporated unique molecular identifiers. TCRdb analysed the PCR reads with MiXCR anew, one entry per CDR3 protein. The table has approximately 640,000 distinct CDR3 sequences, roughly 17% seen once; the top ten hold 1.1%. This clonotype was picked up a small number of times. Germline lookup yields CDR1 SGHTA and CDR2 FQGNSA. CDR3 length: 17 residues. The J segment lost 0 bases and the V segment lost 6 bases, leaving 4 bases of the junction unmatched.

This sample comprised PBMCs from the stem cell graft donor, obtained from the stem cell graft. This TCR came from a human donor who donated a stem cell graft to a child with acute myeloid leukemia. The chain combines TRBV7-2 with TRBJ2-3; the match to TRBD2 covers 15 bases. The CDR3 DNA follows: TGTGCCAGCAGTTGGACTAGCGGGGGGGTTAGCACAGATACGCAGTATTTT. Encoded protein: CASSWTSGGVSTDTQYF. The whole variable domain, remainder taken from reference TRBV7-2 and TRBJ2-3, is GAGVSQSPSNKVTEKGKDVELRCDPISGHTALYWYRQSLGQGLEFLIYFQGNSAPDKSGLPSDRFSAERTGGSVSTLTIQRTQQEDSAVYLCASSWTSGGVSTDTQYFGPGTRLTVL.